This T cell receptor beta chain was sequenced for a study of blood T cell repertoires in COVID-19. The CDR3 has 11 amino acids. Trimming left V 3 bases short and J 6 bases short, with 5 bases between. Using immunoSEQ multiplex PCR, the repertoire was profiled, and TCRdb retains in-frame clones only, with some absent. The sample holds approximately 170,000 clones, 70% to 90% seen once. The J gene is TRBJ1-1, the V gene TRBV12-3 or TRBV12-4; unclear D gene. Sequencing input: peripheral blood. The sequence was obtained from a woman aged 55-69 years with COVID-19, enrolled during active disease. CDR3 amino acids: CASSFGAEAFF. In nucleotides, the CDR3 is TGTGCCAGCAGTTTCGGAGCTGAAGCTTTCTTT.